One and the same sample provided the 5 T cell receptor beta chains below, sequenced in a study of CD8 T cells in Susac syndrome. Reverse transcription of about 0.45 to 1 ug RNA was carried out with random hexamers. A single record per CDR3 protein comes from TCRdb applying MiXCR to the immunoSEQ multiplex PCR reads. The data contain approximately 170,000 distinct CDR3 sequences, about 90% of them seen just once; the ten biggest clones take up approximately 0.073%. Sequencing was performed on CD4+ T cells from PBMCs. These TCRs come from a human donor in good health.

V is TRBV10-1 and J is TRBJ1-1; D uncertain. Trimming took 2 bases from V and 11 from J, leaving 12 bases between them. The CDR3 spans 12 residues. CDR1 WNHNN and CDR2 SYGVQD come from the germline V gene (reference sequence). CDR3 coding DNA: TGCGCCAGCAGTGAGAATGGTTACTTGGCTTTCTTT. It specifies CASSENGYLAFF.

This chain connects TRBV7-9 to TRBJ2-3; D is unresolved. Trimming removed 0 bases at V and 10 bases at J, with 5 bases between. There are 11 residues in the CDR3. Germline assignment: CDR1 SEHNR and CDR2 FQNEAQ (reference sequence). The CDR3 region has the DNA TGTGCCAGCAGCTTAGCATGGGCGCAGTATTTT. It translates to CASSLAWAQYF.

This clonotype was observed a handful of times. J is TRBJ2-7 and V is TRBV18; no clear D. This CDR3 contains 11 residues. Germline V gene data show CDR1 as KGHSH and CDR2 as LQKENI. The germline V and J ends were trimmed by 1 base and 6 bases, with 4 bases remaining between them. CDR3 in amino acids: CASSPRAEQYF. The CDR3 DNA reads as TGTGCCAGCTCACCACGGGCCGAGCAGTACTTC.

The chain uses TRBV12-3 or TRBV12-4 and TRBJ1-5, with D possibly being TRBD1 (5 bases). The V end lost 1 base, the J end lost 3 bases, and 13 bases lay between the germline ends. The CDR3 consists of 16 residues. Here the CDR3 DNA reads TGTGCCAGCAGTTTAGGGCCCGGCGGGACCAATCAGCCCCAGCATTTT. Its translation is CASSLGPGGTNQPQHF.

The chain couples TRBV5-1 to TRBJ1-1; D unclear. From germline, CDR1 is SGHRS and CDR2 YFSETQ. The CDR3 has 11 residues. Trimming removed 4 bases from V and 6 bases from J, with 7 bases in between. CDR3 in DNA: TGCGCCAGCAGCCTTGAGTCTGAAGCTTTCTTT. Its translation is CASSLESEAFF.